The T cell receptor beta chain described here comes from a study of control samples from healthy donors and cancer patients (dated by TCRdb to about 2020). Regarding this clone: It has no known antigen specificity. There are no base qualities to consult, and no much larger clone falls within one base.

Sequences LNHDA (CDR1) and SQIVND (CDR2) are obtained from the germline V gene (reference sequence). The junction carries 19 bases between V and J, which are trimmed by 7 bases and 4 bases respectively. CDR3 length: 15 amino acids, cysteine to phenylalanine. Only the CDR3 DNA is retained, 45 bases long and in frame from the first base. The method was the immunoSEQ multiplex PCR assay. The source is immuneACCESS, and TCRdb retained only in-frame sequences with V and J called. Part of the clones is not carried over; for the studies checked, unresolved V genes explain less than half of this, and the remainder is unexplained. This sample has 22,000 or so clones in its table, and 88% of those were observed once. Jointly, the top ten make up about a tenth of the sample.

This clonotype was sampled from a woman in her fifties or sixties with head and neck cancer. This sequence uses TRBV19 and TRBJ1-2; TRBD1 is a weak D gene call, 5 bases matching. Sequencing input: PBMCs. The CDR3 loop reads CASTLLDRDGYGYTF. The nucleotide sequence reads TGTGCCAGTACCTTACTCGACCGGGACGGCTATGGCTACACCTTC.